The text below deals with one T cell receptor beta chain. This sample is part of a study of blood T cell repertoires in COVID-19. TCRdb keeps only in-frame clones here, not all; method: immunoSEQ multiplex PCR. In the table there are about 170,000 clones, around 82% of which are singletons. The germline gives CDR1 SGHVS, CDR2 FQNEAQ. Trimming at V came to 8 bases and at J to 3 bases, leaving 12 bases not matched to a gene. This CDR3 region has 16 residues. Sequencing was carried out using peripheral blood. The clonotype originates from a man between 60 and 75 years old who had recovered from COVID-19. The rearrangement joins TRBV7-8 to TRBJ2-1; 8 positions match TRBD2. The CDR3: CASGAGGPGFYNEQFF. In DNA form, the CDR3 reads TGTGCCAGCGGCGCGGGGGGCCCGGGTTTCTACAATGAGCAGTTCTTC.